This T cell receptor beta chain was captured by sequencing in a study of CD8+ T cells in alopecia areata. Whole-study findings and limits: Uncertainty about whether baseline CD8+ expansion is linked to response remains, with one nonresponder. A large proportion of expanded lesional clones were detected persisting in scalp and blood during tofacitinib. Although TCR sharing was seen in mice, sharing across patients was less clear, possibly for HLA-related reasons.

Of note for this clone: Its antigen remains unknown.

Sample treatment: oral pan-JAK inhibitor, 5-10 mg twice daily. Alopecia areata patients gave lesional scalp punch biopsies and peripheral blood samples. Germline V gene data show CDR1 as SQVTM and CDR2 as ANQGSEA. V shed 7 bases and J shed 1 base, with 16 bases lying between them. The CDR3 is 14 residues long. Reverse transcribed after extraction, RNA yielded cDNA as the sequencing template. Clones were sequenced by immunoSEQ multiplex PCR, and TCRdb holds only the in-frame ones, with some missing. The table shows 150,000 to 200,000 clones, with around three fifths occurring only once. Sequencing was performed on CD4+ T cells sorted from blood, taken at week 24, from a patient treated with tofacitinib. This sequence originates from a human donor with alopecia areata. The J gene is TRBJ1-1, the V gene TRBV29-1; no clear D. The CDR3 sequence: CSAIGPSQNTEAFF. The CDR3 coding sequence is TGCAGCGCTATCGGACCGAGCCAGAACACTGAAGCTTTCTTT. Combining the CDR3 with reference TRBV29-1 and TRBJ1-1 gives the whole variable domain SAVISQKPSRDICQRGTSLTIQCQVDSQVTMMFWYRQQPGQSLTLIATANQGSEATYESGFVIDKFPISRPNLTFSTLTVSNMSPEDSSIYLCSAIGPSQNTEAFFGQGTRLTVV.